These 32 T cell receptor beta chains share one sample of origin, sequenced in a study of blood T cell repertoires in COVID-19. Clones were sequenced by immunoSEQ multiplex PCR, and TCRdb holds only the in-frame ones, with some missing. The sample holds around 110,000 clones; 75% to 90% are singletons and the top ten take around 2.3%. Sample: peripheral blood. The receptors come from a man aged 25-40 years with acute or convalescent COVID-19.

The J gene is TRBJ1-2, the V gene TRBV19; a weak D match, TRBD1 (6 bases). Germline V lookup: CDR1 LNHDA, CDR2 SQIVND (reference sequence). This CDR3 has 16 residues. Trimming removed 2 bases at V and 0 bases at J, with 13 bases between. The CDR3 nucleotides read TGTGCCAGTAGTATAAACGGACAGATCCCTAACTATGGCTACACCTTC. This translates into CASSINGQIPNYGYTF.

This clone was counted between two and nine times. CDR3 bases: TGTGCCAGCAGCTTAGGCGACAGGGGAAACACCATATATTTT. Translation gives CASSLGDRGNTIYF. The rearrangement uses TRBV13 and TRBJ1-3; TRBD1 is a possible D gene (6 bases). CDR1 and CDR2 from the germline V gene are PRHDT and FYEKMQ (reference sequence). With 0 bases removed from V and 4 bases from J, the gap between germline ends came to 7 bases. The CDR3 has 14 residues.

This clone was picked up a small number of times. V gene TRBV6-5 combines with J gene TRBJ1-1; possibly TRBD1 for D (6 bases). The germline CDR1 and CDR2 sequences are MNHEY and SVGAGI. V shed 7 bases and J shed 7 bases, with 13 bases lying between them. The CDR3 covers 12 residues. In DNA, the CDR3 is TGTGCCAGCACCAACAGGGCGGATGAAGCTTTCTTT. Translation: CASTNRADEAFF.

The chain combines TRBV7-2 with TRBJ1-6, with D perhaps TRBD1 (6 bases). The germline V gene has CDR1 SGHTA and CDR2 FQGNSA. The CDR3 totals 15 residues. V lost 5 bases to trimming and J lost 4 bases, with 12 bases between them. The CDR3 region is CASSIRQVYNSPLHF. CDR3 nucleotides: TGTGCCAGCAGCATAAGACAGGTTTATAATTCACCCCTCCACTTT.

Here the CDR3 reads CSVVGASGSPPYNEQFF. In nucleotides, the CDR3 is TGCAGCGTTGTAGGGGCTAGCGGGAGCCCGCCCTACAATGAGCAGTTCTTC. The rearrangement uses TRBV29-1 and TRBJ2-1, with 10 bases lining up with TRBD2. This CDR3 has 17 amino acids. The V gene end was trimmed by 4 bases and the J gene end by 2 bases; junction bases not matched to a gene: 11. Per the germline V gene, CDR1 is SQVTM and CDR2 is ANQGSEA.

The chain has TRBV3-1 (or the pseudogene TRBV3-2) and TRBJ1-4, with 9 bases aligning to TRBD1. The CDR3 is 13 amino acids. The ends lost 8 bases at V and 8 bases at J; junction bases unmatched: 6. Germline V gene data show CDR1 as LGHDT and CDR2 as YNNKEL (reference sequence). In DNA form, the CDR3 reads TGTGCCAGCTCCCTGACAGGGGGGGAAAAACTGTTTTTT. Its translation: CASSLTGGEKLFF.

V and J are TRBV4-1 and TRBJ1-2; D is ambiguous. V lost 4 bases and J lost 8, with 11 bases in between. The CDR3 contains 12 residues. CDR1 and CDR2 (germline): MGHRA, YSYEKL. CDR3 protein: CASSPPLGGYTF. As DNA, the CDR3 is TGCGCCAGCAGCCCCCCGTTGGGCGGCTACACCTTC.

The V call is TRBV6-2 or TRBV6-3, the J call TRBJ1-4; D unclear. Germline CDR1 reads MNHEY; CDR2 reads SVGEGT. The V gene lost 2 bases and the J gene lost 3 bases, with 7 bases spanning the gap. The CDR3 spans 14 residues. This chain's CDR3 is CASSYPGPNEKLFF. The DNA for the CDR3 is TGTGCCAGCAGTTACCCTGGGCCTAATGAAAAACTGTTTTTT.

CDR3 in amino acids: CAWDSLNTEAFF. CDR3 in DNA: TGTGCCTGGGACAGCCTGAACACTGAAGCTTTCTTT. This chain uses TRBV30 with TRBJ1-1; D might be TRBD1 (5 bases). The germline gives CDR1 GTSNPN, CDR2 SVGIG (reference sequence). Trimming stripped 5 bases from V and 0 bases from J, with 7 bases between. This CDR3 comprises 12 residues. The full variable domain, rest sourced from reference TRBV30 and TRBJ1-1, is SQTIHQWPATLVQPVGSPLSLECTVEGTSNPNLYWYRQAAGRGLQLLFYSVGIGQISSEVPQNLSASRPQDRQFILSSKKLLLSDSGFYLCAWDSLNTEAFFGQGTRLTVV.

The rearrangement uses TRBV19 and TRBJ1-2; 7 positions match TRBD1. The V segment lost 3 bases and the J segment 3 bases; nucleotides outside the gene matches: 4. The CDR3 length is 14 residues. CDR1 and CDR2 from the germline V gene are LNHDA and SQIVND (reference sequence). The CDR3 region has the DNA TGTGCCAGTAGTATCTACAGGGGCCACTATGGCTACACCTTC. It encodes CASSIYRGHYGYTF.

The chain employs TRBV27 and TRBJ1-5; 7 bases line up with TRBD1. Germline assignment: CDR1 MNHEY and CDR2 SMNVEV (reference sequence). The CDR3 spans 15 residues. V trimming: 3 bases; J trimming: 3 bases; junction bases outside the gene matches: 5. The CDR3 nucleotides are TGTGCCAGCAGTTTTGACAGGGAAATCAATCAGCCCCAGCATTTT. Translated, it gives CASSFDREINQPQHF.

The chain couples TRBV5-5 to TRBJ2-1, with D perhaps TRBD1 (5 bases). CDR1 and CDR2 from the germline V gene are SGHKS and YYEKEE (reference sequence). The CDR3 has 14 amino acids. Deletions cut 1 base from V and 4 bases from J, with 9 bases between. Written as DNA, the CDR3 is TGTGCCAGCAGCTTGCCAGGGTATTACAATGAGCAGTTCTTC. Amino acids: CASSLPGYYNEQFF. Full variable domain (outside the CDR3, taken from reference TRBV5-5 and TRBJ2-1): DAGVTQSPTHLIKTRGQQVTLRCSPISGHKSVSWYQQVLGQGPQFIFQYYEKEERGRGNFPDRFSARQFPNYSSELNVNALLLGDSALYLCASSLPGYYNEQFFGPGTRLTVL.

The chain carries TRBV25-1 and TRBJ2-3, with 7 nucleotides matching TRBD1. Trimming cost V 6 bases and J 0 bases; bases outside gene matches: 9. The CDR3 contains 16 residues. Germline V CDR1 and CDR2: MGHDK, SYGVNS. The CDR3 spells CASSPLDRASTDTQYF. The CDR3 nucleotides are TGTGCCAGCAGCCCTCTAGACAGGGCTAGCACAGATACGCAGTATTTT.

The rearrangement uses TRBV5-4 and TRBJ1-1, with TRBD1 matching 8 bases. The CDR3 consists of 14 residues. Germline V gives CDR1 SGHNT, CDR2 YYREEE (reference sequence). With V trimmed by 0 bases and J by 8 bases, 6 bases remained unmatched. The CDR3 nucleotides are TGTGCCAGCAGCTTGGACCAGGGGGCTTCCGAAGCTTTCTTT. Translated: CASSLDQGASEAFF.

The chain uses TRBV5-8 and TRBJ1-5; D gene ambiguous. From germline, CDR1 is SGHTS and CDR2 YDEGEE. Trimming left V 0 bases short and J 6 bases short, with 7 bases between. This CDR3 is built from 13 residues. The CDR3 loop reads CASSLAVSQPQHF. In DNA, the CDR3 is TGTGCCAGCAGCTTGGCGGTTAGTCAGCCCCAGCATTTT.

CDR3 protein: CASSEEGQGRNGELFF. In DNA, the CDR3 is TGTGCCAGCAGCGAGGAAGGTCAGGGTAGGAACGGGGAGCTGTTTTTT. This rearrangement joins TRBV7-9 to TRBJ2-2; a weak D match, TRBD1 (5 bases). V lost 5 bases and J 7 bases, leaving 20 bases between the germline ends. Germline V gene lookup returns CDR1 SEHNR and CDR2 FQNEAQ (reference sequence). The CDR3 extends over 16 amino acids.

This clone has only a few counts. The gene calls are TRBV12-5 and TRBJ1-6, with 10 bases that match TRBD1. The CDR3 runs to 14 residues. Trimming cost V 5 bases and J 10 bases; bases outside gene matches: 5. Germline V gene sequence: CDR1 LGHNT, CDR2 FRNRAP. The CDR3: CASGSGDRGSPLHF. The DNA of the CDR3 is TGTGCTAGTGGTAGCGGGGACAGGGGATCACCCCTCCACTTT.

V is TRBV5-4 and J is TRBJ1-1; D call uncertain. V was cut by 6 bases and J by 5 bases, with 17 bases left in between. This CDR3 contains 14 residues. From germline, CDR1 is SGHNT and CDR2 YYREEE (reference sequence). CDR3 region: CASNYGLSGTEAFF. The CDR3 DNA reads as TGTGCCAGCAATTATGGTCTAAGCGGGACTGAAGCTTTCTTT.

The genes are TRBV7-9 and TRBJ2-5; TRBD1 matches at 8 bases. The V gene's germline CDR1 is SEHNR and CDR2 FQNEAQ (reference sequence). Unmatched junction bases numbered 6, after V lost 1 base and J lost 5 bases. This CDR3 spans 15 amino acids. The DNA for the CDR3 is TGTGCCAGCAGCTTAGATCTGCAGGGGGCGGAGACCCAGTACTTC. Protein: CASSLDLQGAETQYF.

The chain is built from TRBV5-1 and TRBJ1-2, with 7 bases fitting TRBD1. Germline CDR1 reads SGHRS; CDR2 reads YFSETQ. The CDR3 has 13 residues. After removal of 4 bases from V and 6 bases from J, the junction contained 6 bases not matched to a gene. CDR3 nucleotides: TGCGCCAGCAGCCCTGGACAGGACCATGGCTACACCTTC. Translated, it gives CASSPGQDHGYTF. The full variable domain, rest sourced from reference TRBV5-1 and TRBJ1-2, is KAGVTQTPRYLIKTRGQQVTLSCSPISGHRSVSWYQQTPGQGLQFLFEYFSETQRNKGNFPGRFSGRQFSNSRSEMNVSTLELGDSALYLCASSPGQDHGYTFGSGTRLTVV.

The rearrangement joins TRBV5-4 to TRBJ2-3, with 9 bases aligning to TRBD2. V shed 3 bases and J 5 bases; nucleotides not matched to a gene: 7. Germline V gene lookup returns CDR1 SGHNT and CDR2 YYREEE (reference sequence). There are 15 residues in the CDR3. The CDR3: CASSSTSGAGDTQYF. The CDR3 DNA sequence: TGTGCCAGCAGCTCGACTAGCGGAGCGGGAGATACGCAGTATTTT.

CDR3 loop: CAISDRRGIDTQYF. CDR3 coding DNA: TGTGCCATCAGTGACCGCAGGGGGATAGATACGCAGTATTTT. The chain carries TRBV10-3 and TRBJ2-3; 7 bases align to TRBD1. V trimming: 3 bases; J trimming: 5 bases; junction bases outside the gene matches: 5. This CDR3 has 14 amino acids. In germline, CDR1 is ENHRY, CDR2 SYGVKD.

For the CDR3, the DNA is TGTGCCAGCAGCTTCGGCGGGACCTCCGGCACAGATACGCAGTATTTT. It translates to CASSFGGTSGTDTQYF. V gene TRBV7-3 combines with J gene TRBJ2-3; TRBD2 might be the D (6 bases). This CDR3 contains 16 residues. Germline loops: CDR1 SGHTA, CDR2 FQGTGA. Trimming left V 3 bases short and J 1 base short, with 14 bases between.

Written as DNA, the CDR3 is TGTGCCAGCAGTTCCGGCAGGGATGCTTTCTTT. Its protein product is CASSSGRDAFF. The chain employs TRBV12-3 or TRBV12-4 and TRBJ1-1; maybe TRBD1 (5 bases). The V gene lost 4 bases and the J gene lost 11 bases, with 11 bases spanning the gap. CDR3 length equals 11 residues.

The CDR3 is CASSLGAESYGYTF. The CDR3 nucleotides are TGTGCCAGCAGCTTAGGGGCAGAAAGCTATGGCTACACCTTC. The J gene is TRBJ1-2, the V gene TRBV7-2; D not resolved. The V gene lost 1 base and the J gene lost 4 bases, with 10 bases spanning the gap. The germline V gene has CDR1 SGHTA and CDR2 FQGNSA. The CDR3 contains 14 residues.

The rearrangement uses TRBV4-3 and TRBJ1-2; D possibly corresponds to TRBD1 (5 bases). Germline CDR1 and CDR2: LGHNA and YSLEER. V was clipped by 1 base and J by 5 bases, with 14 bases between them. The CDR3 covers 15 residues. For the CDR3, the DNA is TGCGCCAGCAGCCAAGCCTGGGGCCCGGGTTATGGCTACACCTTC. This encodes CASSQAWGPGYGYTF.

The chain has TRBV5-1 and TRBJ2-1, with TRBD2 matching over 15 bases. With 4 bases clipped from V and 4 bases from J, the junction kept 9 bases outside the gene matches. CDR3 length equals 18 residues. Germline V lookup: CDR1 SGHRS, CDR2 YFSETQ. As DNA, the CDR3 is TGCGCCAGCAGCATCGAAACCGGGACTAGCGGGAGGTACAATGAGCAGTTCTTC. It specifies CASSIETGTSGRYNEQFF.

This chain links TRBV19 with TRBJ1-3; D is ambiguous. With 5 bases removed from V and 0 bases from J, the gap between germline ends came to 11 bases. This CDR3 has 15 residues. Germline CDR1 is LNHDA and CDR2 is SQIVND (reference sequence). The CDR3 DNA reads TGTGCCAGTAGTTTTCGTTCTTACTCTGGAAACACCATATATTTT. Protein product: CASSFRSYSGNTIYF. Full variable domain (rest looked up from reference TRBV19 and TRBJ1-3): DGGITQSPKYLFRKEGQNVTLSCEQNLNHDAMYWYRQDPGQGLRLIYYSQIVNDFQKGDIAEGYSVSREKKESFPLTVTSAQKNPTAFYLCASSFRSYSGNTIYFGEGSWLTVV.

The V call is TRBV6-5, the J call TRBJ1-2; D gene ambiguous. Germline V gene data show CDR1 as MNHEY and CDR2 as SVGAGI. The length of the CDR3 is 15 residues. V lost 7 bases and J lost 7, with 22 bases in between. For the CDR3, the DNA is TGTGCCAGCACCTATTCCCCTCTAAGGGAGGGTGGCTACACCTTC. It yields the protein CASTYSPLREGGYTF.

The genes are TRBV9 and TRBJ2-3; D gene unclear. The germline CDR1 and CDR2 sequences are SGDLS and YYNGEE. The V end was cut by 4 bases, the J end by 1 base, with 7 bases between. This CDR3 spans 13 amino acids. CDR3 in amino acids: CASSPQGTDTQYF. CDR3 DNA sequence: TGTGCCAGCAGCCCCCAGGGCACAGATACGCAGTATTTT.

The V call is TRBV5-8, the J call TRBJ1-1; D gene unclear. Germline lookup yields CDR1 SGHTS and CDR2 YDEGEE. The length of the CDR3 is 12 residues. V was pared by 4 bases and J by 3 bases, with 7 bases between. CDR3 DNA: TGTGCCAGCAGCGGGCTGTACACTGAAGCTTTCTTT. Its translation: CASSGLYTEAFF.

The chain has TRBV9 and TRBJ1-1; D unresolved. The V end was cut by 0 bases, the J end by 3 bases, with 9 bases between. The CDR3 has 14 amino acids. CDR1 is SGDLS and CDR2 is YYNGEE in the germline V gene. The CDR3 DNA is TGTGCCAGCAGCGTAGGAGGGAGGGACACTGAAGCTTTCTTT. Translated, it gives CASSVGGRDTEAFF. Full variable domain (missing parts from reference TRBV9 and TRBJ1-1): DSGVTQTPKHLITATGQRVTLRCSPRSGDLSVYWYQQSLDQGLQFLIQYYNGEERAKGNILERFSAQQFPDLHSELNLSSLELGDSALYFCASSVGGRDTEAFFGQGTRLTVV.